Listed below are T cell receptor beta chains from one sample, sequenced in a study of blood T cell repertoires in COVID-19. The table came from immunoSEQ multiplex PCR; TCRdb's copy has only in-frame clones and leaves some out. The sample carries about 120,000 clones, about 85% recorded once. The specimen was peripheral blood. Every receptor here comes from an elderly woman with acute or convalescent COVID-19. The CDR3 runs from the conserved cysteine through the conserved F or W.

TRBJ1-1 | TRBV12-3/TRBV12-4 | CASSLNLNTEAFF
TRBJ1-2 | TRBV28 | CASSKRTGGGYTF
TRBJ2-1 | TRBV24-1 | CATSDPRHEQFF
TRBJ1-2 | TRBV5-1 | CASSLADRGNGYTF
TRBJ1-6 | TRBV27 | CASSPSGGWTVNSPLHF
TRBJ2-7 | TRBV5-6 | CASSWMVRQGTYEQYF
TRBJ2-5 | TRBV28 | CASRNSFQETQYF
TRBJ1-1 | TRBV7-9 | CASSFVANTEAFF
TRBJ1-2 | TRBV6-1 | CASSGLQGLILYGYTF
TRBJ2-3 | TRBV5-1 | CASSSQGIYGTQYF